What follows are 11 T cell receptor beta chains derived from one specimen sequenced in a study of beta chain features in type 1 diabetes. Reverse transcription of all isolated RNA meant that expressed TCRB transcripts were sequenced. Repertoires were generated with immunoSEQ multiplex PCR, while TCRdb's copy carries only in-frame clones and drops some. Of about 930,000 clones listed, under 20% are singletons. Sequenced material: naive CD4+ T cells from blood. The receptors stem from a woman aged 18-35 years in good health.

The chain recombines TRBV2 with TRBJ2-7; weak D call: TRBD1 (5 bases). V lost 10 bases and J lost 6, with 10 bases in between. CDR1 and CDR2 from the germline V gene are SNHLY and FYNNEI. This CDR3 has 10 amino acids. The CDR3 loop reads CATKGFEQYF. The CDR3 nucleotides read TGTGCCACGAAGGGGTTCGAGCAGTACTTC.

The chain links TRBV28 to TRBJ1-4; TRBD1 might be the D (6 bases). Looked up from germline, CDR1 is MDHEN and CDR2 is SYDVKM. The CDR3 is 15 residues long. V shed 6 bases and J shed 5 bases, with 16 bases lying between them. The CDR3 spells CASSPIGTGNEKLFF. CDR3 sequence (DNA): TGTGCCAGCAGCCCCATCGGTACAGGGAATGAAAAACTGTTTTTT.

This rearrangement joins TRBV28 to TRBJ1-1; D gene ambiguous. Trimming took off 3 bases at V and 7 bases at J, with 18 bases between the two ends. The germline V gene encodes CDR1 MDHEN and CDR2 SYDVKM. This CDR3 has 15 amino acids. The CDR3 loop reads CASSLIVGRQIEAFF. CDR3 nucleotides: TGTGCCAGCAGTTTGATCGTCGGACGGCAAATTGAAGCTTTCTTT.

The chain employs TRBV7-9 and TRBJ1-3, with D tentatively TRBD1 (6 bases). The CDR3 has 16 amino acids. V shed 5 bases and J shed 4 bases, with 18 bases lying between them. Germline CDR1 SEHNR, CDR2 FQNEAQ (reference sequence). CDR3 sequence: CASSTPGGGSGNTIYF. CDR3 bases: TGTGCCAGCAGCACCCCCGGCGGGGGCTCGGGAAACACCATATATTTT.

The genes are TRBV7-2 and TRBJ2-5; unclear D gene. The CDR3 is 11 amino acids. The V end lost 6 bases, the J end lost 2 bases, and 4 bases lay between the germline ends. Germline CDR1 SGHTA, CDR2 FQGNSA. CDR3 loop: CASSHQETQYF. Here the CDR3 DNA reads TGTGCCAGCAGTCATCAAGAGACCCAGTACTTC.

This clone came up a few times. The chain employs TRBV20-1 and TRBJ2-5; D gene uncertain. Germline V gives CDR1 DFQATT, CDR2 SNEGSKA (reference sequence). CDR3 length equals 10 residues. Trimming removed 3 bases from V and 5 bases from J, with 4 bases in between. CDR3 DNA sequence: TGCAGTGCTAGCTGGGAGACCCAGTACTTC. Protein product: CSASWETQYF.

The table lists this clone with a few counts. The CDR3 DNA reads as TGTGCCAGCAGCCCGGGACTAGCGGGGAGTTCAGAGACCCAGTACTTC. Encoded protein: CASSPGLAGSSETQYF. V and J are TRBV7-2 and TRBJ2-5, with 13 bases lining up with TRBD2. Germline V gene lookup returns CDR1 SGHTA and CDR2 FQGNSA. V lost 5 bases to trimming and J lost 4 bases; unmatched junction nucleotides: 7. This CDR3 is 16 amino acids long.

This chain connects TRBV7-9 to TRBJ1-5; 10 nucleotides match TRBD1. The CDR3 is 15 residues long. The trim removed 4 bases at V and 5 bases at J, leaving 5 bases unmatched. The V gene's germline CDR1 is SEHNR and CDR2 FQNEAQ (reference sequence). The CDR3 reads CASSSGQGGDQPQHF. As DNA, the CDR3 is TGTGCCAGCAGCTCTGGACAGGGGGGAGATCAGCCCCAGCATTTT.

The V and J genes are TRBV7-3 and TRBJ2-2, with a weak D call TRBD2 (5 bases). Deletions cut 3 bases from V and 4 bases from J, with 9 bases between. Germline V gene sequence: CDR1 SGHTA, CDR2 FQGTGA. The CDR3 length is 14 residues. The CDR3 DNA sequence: TGTGCCAGCAGCTTGGAGGCGATCACCGGGGAGCTGTTTTTT. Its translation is CASSLEAITGELFF.

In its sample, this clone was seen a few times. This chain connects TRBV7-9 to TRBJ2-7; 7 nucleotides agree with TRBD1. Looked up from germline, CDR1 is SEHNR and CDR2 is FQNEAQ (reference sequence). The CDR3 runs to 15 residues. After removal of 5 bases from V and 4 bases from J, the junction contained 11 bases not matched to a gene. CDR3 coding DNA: TGTGCCAGCAGCCGCCCCTCAGGGGGAGTTTACGAGCAGTACTTC. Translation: CASSRPSGGVYEQYF. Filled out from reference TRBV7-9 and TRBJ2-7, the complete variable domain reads DTGVSQNPRHKITKRGQNVTFRCDPISEHNRLYWYRQTLGQGPEFLTYFQNEAQLEKSRLLSDRFSAERPKGSFSTLEIQRTEQGDSAMYLCASSRPSGGVYEQYFGPGTRLTVT.

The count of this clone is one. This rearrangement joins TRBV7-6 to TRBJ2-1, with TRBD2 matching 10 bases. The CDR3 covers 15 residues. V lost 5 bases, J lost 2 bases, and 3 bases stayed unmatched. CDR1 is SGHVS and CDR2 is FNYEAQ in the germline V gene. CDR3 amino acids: CASSPLAGAYNEQFF. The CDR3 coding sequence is TGTGCCAGCAGCCCCCTAGCGGGGGCCTACAATGAGCAGTTCTTC.